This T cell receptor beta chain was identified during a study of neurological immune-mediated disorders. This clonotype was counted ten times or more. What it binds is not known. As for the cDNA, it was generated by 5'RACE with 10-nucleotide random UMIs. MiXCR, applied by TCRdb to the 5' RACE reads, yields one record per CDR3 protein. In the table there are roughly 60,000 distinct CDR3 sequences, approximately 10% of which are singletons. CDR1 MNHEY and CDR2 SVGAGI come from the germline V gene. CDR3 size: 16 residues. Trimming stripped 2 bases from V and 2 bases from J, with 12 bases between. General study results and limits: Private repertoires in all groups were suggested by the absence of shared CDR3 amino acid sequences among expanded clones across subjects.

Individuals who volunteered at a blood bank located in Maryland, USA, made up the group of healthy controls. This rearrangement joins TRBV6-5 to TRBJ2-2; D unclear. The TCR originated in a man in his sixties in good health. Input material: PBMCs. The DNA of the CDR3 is TGTGCCAGCAGTTACGACCGAAACCTCAACACCGGGGAGCTGTTTTTT. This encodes CASSYDRNLNTGELFF.